These 2 T cell receptor beta chains were all obtained from the same sample, sequenced in a study of OX40 agonist ivuxolimab in advanced cancers. The assay was immunoSEQ multiplex PCR, and TCRdb's table has in-frame clones only and misses some. This table holds fewer than 40,000 clones, 80% found once. This material consisted of CD4+ or CD8+ T cells sorted from blood, taken in a trial of the OX40 agonist ivuxolimab. These receptor sequences come from an adult with an advanced solid tumor such as melanoma, head and neck, liver or kidney cancer.

The chain joins TRBV6-5 to TRBJ1-4; TRBD1 agrees at 11 bases. V gave up 5 bases and J gave up 7 bases; unmatched junction bases: 6. The CDR3 is 15 residues long. The V gene's germline CDR1 is MNHEY and CDR2 SVGAGI. For the CDR3, the DNA is TGTGCCAGCAGTCGCGGACAGGGGGCCTCTGAAAAACTGTTTTTT. It codes for CASSRGQGASEKLFF.

Regarding this clone: The junction differs from germline at one of its ends, possibly a read error. The chain is built from TRBV27 and TRBJ2-3; no clear D. The CDR3 is made up of 9 amino acids. The V gene's germline CDR1 is MNHEY and CDR2 SMNVEV (reference sequence). Written as DNA, the CDR3 is TGTGCCAGCAGTCACCGGCGATTATTT. Translating gives CASSHRRLF.